Shown below are 20 T cell receptor beta chains from a single sample sequenced in a study of T cell responses to AZD1222 COVID-19 vaccine. Profiled with immunoSEQ multiplex PCR; TCRdb holds only in-frame clones, not every one. The table includes 95,000 to 150,000 clones, around 83% detected once. The sequencing used peripheral blood, collected 28 days after the second AZD1222 dose. The receptors here all came from an adult who received the AZD1222 COVID-19 vaccine.

This clone was detected only a few times. The rearrangement links TRBV19 to TRBJ1-1; D possibly corresponds to TRBD1 (6 bases). Germline V gives CDR1 LNHDA, CDR2 SQIVND (reference sequence). The CDR3 extends over 15 amino acids. With 7 bases removed from V and 1 base from J, the gap between germline ends came to 16 bases. CDR3 residues: CASTNSQGRNTEAFF. CDR3 nucleotide sequence: TGTGCCAGTACCAACAGCCAGGGGAGGAACACTGAAGCTTTCTTT. Together with reference TRBV19 and TRBJ1-1, the CDR3 gives the full variable domain: DGGITQSPKYLFRKEGQNVTLSCEQNLNHDAMYWYRQDPGQGLRLIYYSQIVNDFQKGDIAEGYSVSREKKESFPLTVTSAQKNPTAFYLCASTNSQGRNTEAFFGQGTRLTVV.

This chain connects TRBV7-2 to TRBJ2-3, with TRBD2 matching 8 bases. V was clipped by 1 base and J by 7 bases; unmatched bases: 7. Per the germline V gene, CDR1 is SGHTA and CDR2 is FQGNSA. The CDR3 is 15 residues long. This chain's CDR3 is CASSLGGGPGNTQYF. In DNA, the CDR3 is TGTGCCAGCAGCTTAGGCGGGGGGCCGGGTAATACGCAGTATTTT.

The chain has TRBV5-1 and TRBJ2-3; 7 bases agree with TRBD1. This CDR3 spans 16 amino acids. V was pared by 4 bases and J by 6 bases, with 14 bases of the junction left unmatched. Germline-derived CDR1 and CDR2 are SGHRS and YFSETQ. The CDR3 here is CASSPRFRQGGDTQYF. Here the CDR3 DNA reads TGCGCCAGCAGCCCCCGATTCCGCCAAGGGGGCGATACGCAGTATTTT.

The chain carries TRBV11-3 and TRBJ2-3, with unresolved D. CDR3 length: 14 amino acids. The V gene lost 1 base and the J gene lost 3 bases, with 8 bases spanning the gap. The V gene's germline CDR1 is SGHNT and CDR2 YENEEA. The CDR3 DNA is TGTGCCAGCAGCTTAGGGGTTGCGACAGATACGCAGTATTTT. Translated, it gives CASSLGVATDTQYF.

The chain uses TRBV12-3 or TRBV12-4 and TRBJ1-2, with 8 bases lining up with TRBD1. The V gene end was trimmed by 6 bases and the J gene end by 7 bases; junction bases not matched to a gene: 7. This CDR3 spans 13 amino acids. The CDR3 bases are TGTGCCAGCAGGATACAGGGGGTGGGTGGCTACACCTTC. Amino acids: CASRIQGVGGYTF.

The chain has TRBV5-4 and TRBJ2-7; D is uncertain. The CDR3 length is 13 residues. V was pared by 4 bases and J by 4 bases, with 12 bases between. Germline CDR1 SGHNT, CDR2 YYREEE (reference sequence). CDR3 sequence reads: CASSAGVAYEQYF. For the CDR3, the DNA is TGTGCCAGCAGCGCCGGAGTAGCATACGAGCAGTACTTC.

This clone was counted only a few times. The chain joins TRBV9 to TRBJ1-6; D is possibly TRBD1 (5 bases). Germline V gene lookup returns CDR1 SGDLS and CDR2 YYNGEE. The CDR3 contains 15 residues. V lost 0 bases, J lost 10 bases, and 14 bases lay in between. The CDR3 bases are TGTGCCAGCAGCGTAGATCAGGGATCGGGATCACCCCTCCACTTT. Protein: CASSVDQGSGSPLHF.

CDR3 nucleotides: TGTGCCAGCTCAGGGGGTGGCAATCAGCCCCAGCATTTT. The encoded protein is CASSGGGNQPQHF. The V call is TRBV18, the J call TRBJ1-5; possibly TRBD1 for D (5 bases). V was trimmed by 5 bases and J by 2 bases, leaving 7 bases between them. The CDR3 is 13 residues long. Per the germline V gene, CDR1 is KGHSH and CDR2 is LQKENI.

The chain is built from TRBV15 and TRBJ2-5, with D perhaps matching TRBD1 (5 bases). With 0 bases removed from V and 0 bases from J, the gap between germline ends came to 14 bases. The CDR3 is 17 residues long. CDR1 is LNHNV, CDR2 YYDKDF, per germline (reference sequence). CDR3 region: CATSRDQGRVYQETQYF. CDR3 DNA sequence: TGTGCCACCAGCAGAGATCAGGGCAGGGTGTACCAAGAGACCCAGTACTTC.

The rearrangement joins TRBV29-1 to TRBJ2-1; TRBD1 aligns across 10 bases. The CDR3 contains 15 residues. The J segment lost 7 bases and the V segment lost 7 bases, leaving 13 bases of the junction unmatched. Germline CDR1 reads SQVTM; CDR2 reads ANQGSEA. CDR3 in amino acids: CSDAPRTGGRNEQFF. CDR3 coding DNA: TGCAGCGACGCACCAAGGACAGGGGGAAGGAATGAGCAGTTCTTC.

The chain carries TRBV28 and TRBJ2-7; a possible D gene is TRBD1 (6 bases). This CDR3 has 15 residues. V lost 4 bases and J lost 2, with 15 bases in between. Per germline, CDR1 MDHEN and CDR2 SYDVKM. CDR3 sequence reads: CASSSTGQSTYEQYF. CDR3 coding DNA: TGTGCCAGCAGTTCCACAGGGCAGAGTACCTACGAGCAGTACTTC.

V and J are TRBV19 and TRBJ1-6, with TRBD1 matching over 7 bases. Looked up from germline, CDR1 is LNHDA and CDR2 is SQIVND (reference sequence). V lost 5 bases, J lost 7 bases, and 5 bases stayed unmatched. The CDR3 is 14 amino acids. The CDR3 region has the DNA TGTGCCAGTAGTCCTCCAGGGGGGAATTCACCCCTCCACTTT. It encodes CASSPPGGNSPLHF.

The J gene is TRBJ1-1, the V gene TRBV11-2, with 7 nucleotides matching TRBD1. The CDR3 is made up of 14 amino acids. Germline CDR1 reads SGHAT; CDR2 reads FQNNGV. V was clipped by 5 bases and J by 3 bases; unmatched bases: 6. The CDR3 spells CASSPDRDDTEAFF. The CDR3 bases are TGTGCCAGCAGCCCCGACAGGGACGACACTGAAGCTTTCTTT. The full variable domain, rest sourced from reference TRBV11-2 and TRBJ1-1, is EAGVAQSPRYKIIEKRQSVAFWCNPISGHATLYWYQQILGQGPKLLIQFQNNGVVDDSQLPKDRFSAERLKGVDSTLKIQPAKLEDSAVYLCASSPDRDDTEAFFGQGTRLTVV.

The chain recombines TRBV6-4 with TRBJ2-7, with D possibly TRBD1 on 6 matching bases. CDR1 is MRHNA, CDR2 SNTAGT, per germline. Trimming stripped 2 bases from V and 4 bases from J, with 15 bases between. The CDR3 has 15 amino acids. Written as DNA, the CDR3 is TGTGCCAGCAGTGACCGAACAGGGTCCAAATACGAGCAGTACTTC. Translation gives CASSDRTGSKYEQYF.

The chain uses TRBV18 and TRBJ1-2, with D tentatively TRBD1 (5 bases). V was clipped by 7 bases and J by 4 bases, with 19 bases between them. The CDR3 runs to 15 residues. In germline, CDR1 is KGHSH, CDR2 LQKENI. The CDR3 is CASWGTGFGTYGYTF. As DNA, the CDR3 is TGTGCCAGCTGGGGAACAGGCTTCGGAACCTATGGCTACACCTTC.

This clone was counted between two and nine times. V usage is TRBV3-1 (or the pseudogene TRBV3-2) and J usage is TRBJ1-2; D is unresolved. This CDR3 is 15 amino acids long. Germline V gives CDR1 LGHDT, CDR2 YNNKEL (reference sequence). The V end lost 2 bases, the J end lost 0 bases, and 10 bases lay between the germline ends. The DNA for the CDR3 is TGTGCCAGCAGCCAAAGCACAAGAGCTAACTATGGCTACACCTTC. Translation: CASSQSTRANYGYTF.

The count of this clone is one. A junction end diverges from the germline sequence, so it may reflect a read error. The same CDR3 is also encoded by other DNA sequences in this sample. V usage is TRBV7-8 and J usage is TRBJ2-7, with 9 nucleotides matching TRBD2. The length of the CDR3 is 18 residues. In germline, CDR1 is SGHVS, CDR2 FQNEAQ. CDR3 coding DNA: TGTGCCAGCAGCTTAGCGAGGGGTAGCGGGGGTAACTCCTACGAACAGTACTTC. Translated: CASSLARGSGGNSYEQYF. Filled out from reference TRBV7-8 and TRBJ2-7, the complete variable domain reads GAGVSQSPRYKVAKRGQDVALRCDPISGHVSLFWYQQALGQGPEFLTYFQNEAQLDKSGLPSDRFFAERPEGSVSTLKIQRTQQEDSAVYLCASSLARGSGGNSYEQYFGPGTRLTVT.

This sequence joins TRBV15 and TRBJ2-4; D may be TRBD2 (6 bases). Deletions cut 1 base from V and 0 bases from J, with 13 bases between. The CDR3 runs to 17 residues. Germline-derived CDR1 and CDR2 are LNHNV and YYDKDF (reference sequence). Here the CDR3 reads CATSRVRAGIAKNIQYF. CDR3 nucleotide sequence: TGTGCCACCAGCAGAGTTAGGGCGGGGATAGCCAAAAACATTCAGTACTTC.

The chain combines TRBV30 with TRBJ2-7; TRBD2 matches at 15 bases. V was pared by 5 bases and J by 4 bases, with 9 bases of the junction left unmatched. This CDR3 region has 16 residues. Germline loops: CDR1 GTSNPN, CDR2 SVGIG (reference sequence). CDR3 sequence reads: CAWGLKGTSGGYEQYF. The CDR3 bases are TGTGCCTGGGGCCTCAAGGGGACTAGCGGGGGGTACGAGCAGTACTTC.

V and J are TRBV19 and TRBJ2-5; D perhaps matches TRBD2 (7 bases). The CDR3 covers 13 residues. In germline, CDR1 is LNHDA, CDR2 SQIVND (reference sequence). The V and J ends lost 8 bases and 4 bases respectively, with 14 bases between them. The CDR3 here is CASQRGRGETQYF. As DNA, the CDR3 is TGTGCCAGTCAGAGGGGGAGGGGAGAGACCCAGTACTTC.